The clone carrying this T cell receptor beta chain was seen just once. Its target is not known. Germline V gene data show CDR1 as PRHDT and CDR2 as FYEKMQ (reference sequence). The CDR3 covers 15 residues. The ends lost 1 base at V and 4 bases at J; junction bases unmatched: 2. The study ran its PCR with 60 Vbeta and 13 Jbeta primers. Clones were read by immunoSEQ multiplex PCR, and TCRdb kept only the in-frame ones, dropping some. The sample has 90,000 to 100,000 clones; approximately 80% are singletons. This record comes from a study of cytomegalovirus exposure and HLA in healthy donors. Overall study: As an earlier analysis found, some 170 million T cells yielded some 120 million unique TCR beta sequences.

Broader study findings: Associated with HLA alleles at 0.05 false discovery rate in a later analysis were approximately 17,000 TCR beta sequences. Only CMV serostatus was available as immune exposure information. Per published reports, the classifier diagnosed cytomegalovirus status with high specificity and sensitivity.

The TCR sequence derives from a man in his fifties in good health and CMV-seronegative. The rearrangement links TRBV13 to TRBJ1-3, with TRBD1 matching 9 bases. Sequencing was carried out using PBMCs. The chain's CDR3 is CASSLDRGPGNTIYF. DNA of the CDR3: TGTGCCAGCAGCTTAGACAGGGGGCCCGGAAACACCATATATTTT.